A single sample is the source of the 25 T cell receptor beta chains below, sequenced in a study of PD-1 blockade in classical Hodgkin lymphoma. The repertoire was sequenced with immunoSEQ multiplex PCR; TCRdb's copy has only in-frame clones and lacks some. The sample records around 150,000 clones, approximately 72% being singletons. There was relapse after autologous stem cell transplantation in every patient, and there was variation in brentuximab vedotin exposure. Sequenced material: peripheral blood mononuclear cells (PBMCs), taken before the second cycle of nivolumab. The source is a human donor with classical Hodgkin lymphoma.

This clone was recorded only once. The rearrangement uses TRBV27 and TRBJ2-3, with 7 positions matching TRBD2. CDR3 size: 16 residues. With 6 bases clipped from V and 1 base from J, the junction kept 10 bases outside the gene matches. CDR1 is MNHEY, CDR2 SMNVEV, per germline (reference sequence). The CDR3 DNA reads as TGTGCCAGCAGGCCCGGAGGCGGGAGAGGCACAGATACGCAGTATTTT. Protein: CASRPGGGRGTDTQYF.

For the CDR3, the DNA is TGTGCCAGCAGCTTCTCCAGGGTCCATCAGCCCCAGCATTTT. The encoded protein is CASSFSRVHQPQHF. The V and J genes are TRBV7-2 and TRBJ1-5; tentatively, D is TRBD1 (5 bases). This CDR3 is 14 amino acids long. Germline V gene data show CDR1 as SGHTA and CDR2 as FQGNSA. V lost 3 bases to trimming and J lost 5 bases, with 11 bases between them.

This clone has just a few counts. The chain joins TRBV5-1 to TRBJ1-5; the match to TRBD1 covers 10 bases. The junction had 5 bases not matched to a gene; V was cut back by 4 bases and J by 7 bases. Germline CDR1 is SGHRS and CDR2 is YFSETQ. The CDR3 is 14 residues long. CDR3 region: CASSPGQGGQPQHF. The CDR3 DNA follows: TGCGCCAGCAGCCCTGGACAGGGGGGGCAGCCCCAGCATTTT.

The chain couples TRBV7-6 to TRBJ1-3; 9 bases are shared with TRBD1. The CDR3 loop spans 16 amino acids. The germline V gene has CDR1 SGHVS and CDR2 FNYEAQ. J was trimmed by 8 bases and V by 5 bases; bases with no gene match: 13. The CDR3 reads CASSPNLGTGKDTIYF. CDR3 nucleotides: TGTGCCAGCAGCCCAAACCTCGGGACAGGGAAGGACACCATATATTTT. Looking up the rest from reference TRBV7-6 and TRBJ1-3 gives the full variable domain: GAGVSQSPRYKVTKRGQDVALRCDPISGHVSLYWYRQALGQGPEFLTYFNYEAQQDKSGLPNDRFSAERPEGSISTLTIQRTEQRDSAMYRCASSPNLGTGKDTIYFGEGSWLTVV.

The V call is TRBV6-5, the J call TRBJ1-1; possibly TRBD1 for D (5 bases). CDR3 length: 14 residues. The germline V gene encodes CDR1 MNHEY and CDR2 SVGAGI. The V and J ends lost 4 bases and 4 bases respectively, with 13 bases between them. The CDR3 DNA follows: TGTGCCAGCAGTTCCCCCCGGGGCGGCACTGAAGCTTTCTTT. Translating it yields CASSSPRGGTEAFF.

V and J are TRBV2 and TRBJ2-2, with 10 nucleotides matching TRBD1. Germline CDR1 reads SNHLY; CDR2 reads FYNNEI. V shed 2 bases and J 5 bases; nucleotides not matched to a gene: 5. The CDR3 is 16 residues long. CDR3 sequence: CASSELGQGVTGELFF. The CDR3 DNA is TGTGCCAGCAGTGAACTTGGACAGGGGGTGACCGGGGAGCTGTTTTTT.

CDR3: CASSLEGRFTDTQYF. The CDR3 nucleotides are TGTGCCAGCAGCTTAGAGGGCCGCTTCACAGATACGCAGTATTTT. The chain employs TRBV7-2 and TRBJ2-3; D ambiguous. This CDR3 spans 15 amino acids. Deletions cut 1 base from V and 2 bases from J, with 10 bases between. CDR1 SGHTA and CDR2 FQGNSA come from the germline V gene.

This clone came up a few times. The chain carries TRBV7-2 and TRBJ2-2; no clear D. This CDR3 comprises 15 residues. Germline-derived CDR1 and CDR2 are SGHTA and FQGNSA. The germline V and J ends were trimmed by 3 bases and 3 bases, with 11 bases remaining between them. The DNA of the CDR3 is TGTGCCAGCAGCTTCCGGGTCTCGGACACCGGGGAGCTGTTTTTT. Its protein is CASSFRVSDTGELFF.

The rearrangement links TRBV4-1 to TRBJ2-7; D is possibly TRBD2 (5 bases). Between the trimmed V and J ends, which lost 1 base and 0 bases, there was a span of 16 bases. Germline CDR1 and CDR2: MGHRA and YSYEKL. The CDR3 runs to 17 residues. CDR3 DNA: TGCGCCAGCAGCCAAGTAACTAGGACCACGAGCTCCTACGAGCAGTACTTC. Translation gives CASSQVTRTTSSYEQYF.

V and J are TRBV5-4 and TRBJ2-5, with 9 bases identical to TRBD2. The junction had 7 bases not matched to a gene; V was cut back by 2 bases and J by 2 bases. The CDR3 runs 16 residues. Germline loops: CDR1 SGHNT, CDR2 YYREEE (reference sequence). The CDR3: CASSLDSGSFQETQYF. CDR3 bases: TGTGCCAGCAGCTTAGATAGCGGGAGTTTTCAAGAGACCCAGTACTTC.

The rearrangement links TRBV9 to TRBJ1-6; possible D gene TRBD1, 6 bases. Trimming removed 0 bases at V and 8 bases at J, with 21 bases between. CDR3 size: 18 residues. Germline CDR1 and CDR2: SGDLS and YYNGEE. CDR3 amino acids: CASSVGPFRGGRDSPLHF. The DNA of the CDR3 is TGTGCCAGCAGCGTAGGCCCCTTCCGGGGGGGCAGGGATTCACCCCTCCACTTT. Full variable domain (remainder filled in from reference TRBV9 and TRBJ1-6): DSGVTQTPKHLITATGQRVTLRCSPRSGDLSVYWYQQSLDQGLQFLIQYYNGEERAKGNILERFSAQQFPDLHSELNLSSLELGDSALYFCASSVGPFRGGRDSPLHFGNGTRLTVT.

The CDR3 loop is CSVEDPGRPFYGYTF. As DNA, the CDR3 is TGCAGCGTTGAAGATCCAGGCAGACCCTTCTATGGCTACACCTTC. The V and J genes are TRBV29-1 and TRBJ1-2; unclear D gene. Germline-derived CDR1 and CDR2 are SQVTM and ANQGSEA. The CDR3 runs to 15 residues. Trimming cost V 0 bases and J 4 bases, with 15 bases left between them.

The CDR3 spells CASSPPVYNSPLHF. Written as DNA, the CDR3 is TGTGCCAGCAGCCCCCCGGTTTATAATTCACCCCTCCACTTT. The rearrangement links TRBV6-1 to TRBJ1-6; D remains ambiguous. The V and J ends lost 6 bases and 4 bases respectively, with 10 bases between them. Germline values: CDR1 MNHNS, CDR2 SASEGT. The CDR3 is 14 residues long.

CDR3 amino acids: CASSPRQGRSPLHF. DNA for the CDR3: TGTGCCAGCAGCCCCCGACAGGGCCGGTCACCCCTCCACTTT. V and J are TRBV7-2 and TRBJ1-6, with TRBD1 matching 7 bases. Germline V lookup: CDR1 SGHTA, CDR2 FQGNSA. The CDR3 has 14 residues. The V segment lost 5 bases and the J segment 10 bases; nucleotides outside the gene matches: 8. The whole variable domain, filled in from reference TRBV7-2 and TRBJ1-6, reads GAGVSQSPSNKVTEKGKDVELRCDPISGHTALYWYRQSLGQGLEFLIYFQGNSAPDKSGLPSDRFSAERTGGSVSTLTIQRTQQEDSAVYLCASSPRQGRSPLHFGNGTRLTVT.

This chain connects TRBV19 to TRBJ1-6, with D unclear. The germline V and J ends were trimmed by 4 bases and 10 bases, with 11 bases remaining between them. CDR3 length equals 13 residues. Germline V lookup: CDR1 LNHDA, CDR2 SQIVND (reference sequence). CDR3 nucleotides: TGTGCCAGTAGTAGATGGGATGGCTCACCCCTCCACTTT. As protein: CASSRWDGSPLHF. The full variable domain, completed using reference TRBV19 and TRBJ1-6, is DGGITQSPKYLFRKEGQNVTLSCEQNLNHDAMYWYRQDPGQGLRLIYYSQIVNDFQKGDIAEGYSVSREKKESFPLTVTSAQKNPTAFYLCASSRWDGSPLHFGNGTRLTVT.

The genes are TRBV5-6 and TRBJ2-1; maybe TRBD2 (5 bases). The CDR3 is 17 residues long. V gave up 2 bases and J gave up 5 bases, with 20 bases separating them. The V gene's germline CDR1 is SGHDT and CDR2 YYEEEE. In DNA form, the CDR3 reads TGTGCCAGCAGCTTAGGGTGGGCGGGTCGTGAGGACAATGAGCAGTTCTTC. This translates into CASSLGWAGREDNEQFF.

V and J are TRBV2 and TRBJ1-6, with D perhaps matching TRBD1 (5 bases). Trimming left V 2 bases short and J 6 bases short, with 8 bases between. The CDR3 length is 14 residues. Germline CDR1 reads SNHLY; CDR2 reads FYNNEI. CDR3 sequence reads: CASSERGPNSPLHF. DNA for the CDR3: TGTGCCAGCAGTGAAAGGGGTCCTAATTCACCCCTCCACTTT.

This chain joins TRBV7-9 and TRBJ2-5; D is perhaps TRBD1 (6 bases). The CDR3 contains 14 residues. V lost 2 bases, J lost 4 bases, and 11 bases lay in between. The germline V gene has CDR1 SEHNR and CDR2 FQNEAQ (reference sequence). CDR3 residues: CASSLLGGRETQYF. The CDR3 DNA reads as TGTGCCAGCAGCTTACTAGGGGGAAGAGAGACCCAGTACTTC. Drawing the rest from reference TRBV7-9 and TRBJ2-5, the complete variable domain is DTGVSQNPRHKITKRGQNVTFRCDPISEHNRLYWYRQTLGQGPEFLTYFQNEAQLEKSRLLSDRFSAERPKGSFSTLEIQRTEQGDSAMYLCASSLLGGRETQYFGPGTRLLVL.

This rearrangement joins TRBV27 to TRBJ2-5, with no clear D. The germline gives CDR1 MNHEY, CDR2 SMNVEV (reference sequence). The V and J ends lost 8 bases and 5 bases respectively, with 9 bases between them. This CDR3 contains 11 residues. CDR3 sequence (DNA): TGTGCCAGCGGCCGGATGGAGACCCAGTACTTC. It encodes CASGRMETQYF.

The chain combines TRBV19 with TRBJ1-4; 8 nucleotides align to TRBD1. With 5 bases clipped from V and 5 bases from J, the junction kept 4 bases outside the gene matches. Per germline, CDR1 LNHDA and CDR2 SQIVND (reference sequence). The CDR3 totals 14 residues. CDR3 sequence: CASSGNRGNEKLFF. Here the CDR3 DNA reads TGTGCCAGTAGTGGGAACAGGGGGAATGAAAAACTGTTTTTT.

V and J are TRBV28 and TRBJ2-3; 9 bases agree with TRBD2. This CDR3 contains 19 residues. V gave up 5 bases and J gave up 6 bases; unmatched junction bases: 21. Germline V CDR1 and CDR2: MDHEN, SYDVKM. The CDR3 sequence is CASSGLAGGPPEAQDTQYF. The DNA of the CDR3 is TGTGCCAGCAGTGGGTTGGCGGGAGGGCCCCCGGAGGCACAGGATACGCAGTATTTT.

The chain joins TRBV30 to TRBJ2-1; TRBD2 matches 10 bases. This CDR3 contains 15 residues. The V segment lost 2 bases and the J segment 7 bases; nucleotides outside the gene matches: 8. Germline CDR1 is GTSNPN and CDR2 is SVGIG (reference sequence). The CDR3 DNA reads TGTGCCTGGAGTCATCTAGCGGGAGCGGCAAATGAGCAGTTCTTC. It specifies CAWSHLAGAANEQFF.

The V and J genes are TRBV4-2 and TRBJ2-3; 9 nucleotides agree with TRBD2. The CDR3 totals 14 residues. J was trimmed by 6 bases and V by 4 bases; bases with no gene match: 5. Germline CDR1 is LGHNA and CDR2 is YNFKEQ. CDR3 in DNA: TGTGCCAGCAGCCCGGGACTAGCAAGGGATACGCAGTATTTT. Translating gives CASSPGLARDTQYF.

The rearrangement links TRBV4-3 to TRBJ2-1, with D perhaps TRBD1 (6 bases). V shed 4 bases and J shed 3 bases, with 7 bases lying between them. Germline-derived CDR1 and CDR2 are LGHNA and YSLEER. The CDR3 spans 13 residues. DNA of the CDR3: TGCGCCAGCAGCCGGGACATCTACAATGAGCAGTTCTTC. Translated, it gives CASSRDIYNEQFF.

The CDR3 region is CASSLVWKMNTEAFF. CDR3 sequence (DNA): TGTGCCAGCAGCTTGGTCTGGAAGATGAACACTGAAGCTTTCTTT. The chain employs TRBV5-6 and TRBJ1-1; D is ambiguous. CDR1 and CDR2 from the germline V gene are SGHDT and YYEEEE. The CDR3 has 15 residues. V was pared by 0 bases and J by 0 bases, with 9 bases between.